This T cell receptor (beta chain) emerged from a study of response to subunit inactivated influenza vaccine. Points from the study as a whole: Few additional T cells are recruited per seasonal influenza vaccination, authors suggested.

The CDR3 is 14 residues long. With 6 bases clipped from V and 7 bases from J, the junction kept 7 bases outside the gene matches. MiXCR, applied by TCRdb to the RT-PCR reads, yields one record per CDR3 protein. The profile shows over 800,000 distinct CDR3 sequences, about 20% of them singletons. This clonotype showed up many times. The antigen is not known. This receptor was identified in a man aged 50-59 years who received an inactivated influenza vaccine. Sequencing used PBMCs from blood, obtained around 5 days after vaccination. V and J are TRBV12-3 or TRBV12-4 and TRBJ1-5; 9 nucleotides align to TRBD1. The CDR3: CASSQGQGYQPQHF. The DNA of the CDR3 is TGTGCCAGCAGCCAGGGACAGGGATACCAGCCCCAGCATTTT.